The clone carrying this T cell receptor beta chain was counted a few times. Its specificity is not known. The CDR3 covers 13 residues. Trimming left V 5 bases short and J 8 bases short, with 12 bases between. Germline lookup yields CDR1 SGHAT and CDR2 FQNNGV. The data derive from a study of blood T cells in healthy people across ages. Whole-study results and caveats: The study could not conclusively compare naive and antigen-experienced cells, given its unsorted PBMCs.

Next came a second PCR, run for about 6 to 12 cycles, which used a sample-barcoded 5' primer along with a J-beta primer mix. Each cDNA molecule was tagged by a template-switch adaptor that had 12 random nucleotides. TCRdb independently ran MiXCR on the 5' RACE reads; one entry per CDR3 protein. Among some 940,000 distinct CDR3 sequences listed, about 27% were seen once. These same data were also listed under a study on T cells of mothers and their children.

Sequencing was done on a sample of blood. The chain recombines TRBV11-2 with TRBJ2-2; D gene uncertain. This clonotype was sampled from a middle-aged woman in good health. CDR3 DNA: TGTGCCAGCAGCACCCGTCCCGGGGGGGAGCTGTTTTTT. Its protein product is CASSTRPGGELFF.